Sequencing of this TCR beta chain was carried out in a study of blood T cell repertoires in COVID-19. Study-wide background: From T cells, B-cell-depleted T cells, or PBMCs came the material, which was cDNA or gDNA.

This CDR3 has 17 residues. In germline, CDR1 is SGHDT, CDR2 YYEEEE. V shed 4 bases, J shed 0 bases, and the junction held 10 bases outside the gene matches. Authors' methods: How many nucleated cells were present was estimated from reference gene primer amplification. Measured with immunoSEQ multiplex PCR; TCRdb has only the in-frame clones, and not every one. Clonal size and the V and J genes are those of that table, whereas D and trimming came from the DNA. Of 200,000 or so clones detected, about 80% appear once; the ten largest clones hold less than 2.5%. This TCR was sampled from a woman aged 55-70 years with acute or convalescent COVID-19. Sequenced sample: peripheral blood. The V call is TRBV5-6, the J call TRBJ1-5; 7 nucleotides match TRBD1. The CDR3 bases are TGTGCCAGCAGCGGACGGACAGGAGCTTATAGCAATCAGCCCCAGCATTTT. This sequence encodes CASSGRTGAYSNQPQHF. The full variable domain, in which reference TRBV5-6 and TRBJ1-5 provide the parts outside the CDR3, is DAGVTQSPTHLIKTRGQQVTLRCSPKSGHDTVSWYQQALGQGPQFIFQYYEEEERQRGNFPDRFSGHQFPNYSSELNVNALLLGDSALYLCASSGRTGAYSNQPQHFGDGTRLSIL.